The table lists the clone carrying this T cell receptor beta chain with a few counts. CDR1 and CDR2 (germline): LGHNT, FRNRAP. CDR3 length: 11 residues. Trimming shortened V by 6 bases and J by 7 bases, and 10 bases separated the two germline ends. The entry originates in a study of chronic HIV infection and antiretroviral therapy. Via MiXCR, TCRdb re-called the 5' RACE reads, giving one row per CDR3 protein. The table has 40,000 or so distinct CDR3 sequences, 7.5% to 9% seen once; the top ten hold around 3%. The receptor comes from an adult who had HIV and had not received antiretroviral therapy, or was an uninfected healthy control (not recorded which). Sequenced input: peripheral blood. This sequence joins TRBV12-5 and TRBJ2-7, with D perhaps TRBD1 (5 bases). CDR3 nucleotide sequence: TGTGCTAGTGGGAAGGGGCGTGAGCAGTACTTC. Its protein product is CASGKGREQYF.